A single sample is the source of the 13 T cell receptor beta chains below, sequenced in a study of identical twins. TCRdb independently ran MiXCR on the 5' RACE reads; one entry per CDR3 protein. Of roughly 720,000 distinct CDR3 sequences detected, about 20% appear once; the ten largest clones hold under 15%. This same sample was also part of a study on T cells expressing NK-cell markers.

Sequenced input: PBMCs. These receptors all stem from a woman between 18 and 29 years old in good health.

In this sample, this clonotype turned up a few times. The J gene is TRBJ1-2, the V gene TRBV25-1; tentatively, D is TRBD1 (6 bases). V shed 9 bases and J shed 4 bases, with 12 bases lying between them. CDR1 and CDR2 from the germline V gene are MGHDK and SYGVNS. The CDR3 is 12 amino acids. The CDR3 DNA reads TGTGCCAGTAGGACAGCCGGCTATGGCTACACCTTC. It encodes CASRTAGYGYTF.

This rearrangement joins TRBV20-1 to TRBJ1-6; weak D call: TRBD1 (6 bases). This CDR3 spans 14 amino acids. Germline V CDR1 and CDR2: DFQATT, SNEGSKA (reference sequence). V was trimmed by 3 bases and J by 6 bases, leaving 12 bases between them. This chain's CDR3 is CSARTGQSNSPLHF. CDR3 in DNA: TGCAGTGCTAGGACAGGACAGTCTAATTCACCCCTCCACTTT.

The genes are TRBV6-5 and TRBJ2-3; D call uncertain. V was cut by 0 bases and J by 2 bases, with 9 bases left in between. This CDR3 is built from 15 residues. Per germline, CDR1 MNHEY and CDR2 SVGAGI. The CDR3 loop is CASSYSGRATDTQYF. The CDR3 nucleotides read TGTGCCAGCAGTTACTCCGGCCGGGCCACAGATACGCAGTATTTT.

The chain is built from TRBV12-3 or TRBV12-4 and TRBJ2-1; 10 positions agree with TRBD1. The CDR3 is made up of 14 amino acids. CDR3 sequence: CAVRDRGSPGEQFF. The CDR3 nucleotides read TGTGCAGTGCGGGACAGGGGTTCCCCGGGTGAGCAGTTCTTC.

This sequence joins TRBV7-6 and TRBJ2-3; no clear D. The V and J ends lost 2 bases and 0 bases respectively, with 9 bases between them. The CDR3 spans 15 residues. Per the germline V gene, CDR1 is SGHVS and CDR2 is FNYEAQ. CDR3: CASSLSTVSTDTQYF. CDR3 coding DNA: TGTGCCAGCAGCTTATCAACGGTCAGCACAGATACGCAGTATTTT. Full variable domain (missing parts from reference TRBV7-6 and TRBJ2-3): GAGVSQSPRYKVTKRGQDVALRCDPISGHVSLYWYRQALGQGPEFLTYFNYEAQQDKSGLPNDRFSAERPEGSISTLTIQRTEQRDSAMYRCASSLSTVSTDTQYFGPGTRLTVL.

The sample holds a few counts of this clonotype. V gene TRBV12-3 or TRBV12-4 combines with J gene TRBJ2-7; TRBD2 agrees at 7 bases. This CDR3 region has 16 residues. Trimming cost V 0 bases and J 2 bases; bases outside gene matches: 7. The CDR3 region has the DNA TGTGCCAGCAGTTTAGCGCGTCTAGCGGCCACCTACGAGCAGTACTTC. Protein sequence: CASSLARLAATYEQYF.

The gene calls are TRBV20-1 and TRBJ2-1; 9 bases are a match to TRBD2. CDR1 is DFQATT, CDR2 SNEGSKA, per germline (reference sequence). The CDR3 is made up of 16 amino acids. Trimming cost V 3 bases and J 0 bases; bases outside gene matches: 6. CDR3 in amino acids: CSARRAGGSSYNEQFF. The CDR3 DNA is TGCAGTGCTAGGCGGGCGGGAGGGAGCTCCTACAATGAGCAGTTCTTC.

The chain recombines TRBV20-1 with TRBJ2-7; 7 positions match TRBD1. This CDR3 is built from 12 residues. The germline V gene encodes CDR1 DFQATT and CDR2 SNEGSKA (reference sequence). V was clipped by 6 bases and J by 1 base; unmatched bases: 3. Here the CDR3 reads CSAGTDSYEQYF. DNA for the CDR3: TGCAGTGCGGGGACAGATTCCTACGAGCAGTACTTC.

In its sample, this clonotype was seen many times. The chain carries TRBV29-1 and TRBJ2-1, with D perhaps matching TRBD2 (6 bases). From germline, CDR1 is SQVTM and CDR2 ANQGSEA. The CDR3 extends over 12 amino acids. CDR3 sequence: CSGTPGDNEQFF. The CDR3, as DNA: TGCAGTGGGACTCCGGGGGACAATGAGCAGTTCTTC.

The CDR3 loop is CASTLTSGNTGELFF. The CDR3 DNA follows: TGCGCCAGCACCCTTACTAGCGGGAACACCGGGGAGCTGTTTTTT. The chain couples TRBV10-2 to TRBJ2-2; 8 bases agree with TRBD2. V lost 7 bases and J lost 1; bases outside the gene matches: 5. Germline lookup yields CDR1 WSHSY and CDR2 SAAADI. CDR3 size: 15 residues.

The V and J genes are TRBV4-1 and TRBJ2-7; D might be TRBD2 (6 bases). Trimming stripped 2 bases from V and 1 base from J, with 9 bases between. Germline loops: CDR1 MGHRA, CDR2 YSYEKL. This CDR3 spans 14 amino acids. The CDR3 is CASSQRDWSYEQYF. The CDR3 region has the DNA TGCGCCAGCAGCCAACGGGACTGGTCCTACGAGCAGTACTTC.

A few counts support this clonotype. The gene calls are TRBV12-5 and TRBJ2-3; tentative D call: TRBD1 (6 bases). The CDR3 spans 14 residues. V lost 6 bases, J lost 2 bases, and 12 bases lay in between. Germline assignment: CDR1 LGHNT and CDR2 FRNRAP. The chain's CDR3 is CASGPRQVTDTQYF. Here the CDR3 DNA reads TGTGCTAGTGGACCCCGACAGGTCACAGATACGCAGTATTTT. The full variable domain, completed using reference TRBV12-5 and TRBJ2-3, is DARVTQTPRHKVTEMGQEVTMRCQPILGHNTVFWYRQTMMQGLELLAYFRNRAPLDDSGMPKDRFSAEMPDATLATLKIQPSEPRDSAVYFCASGPRQVTDTQYFGPGTRLTVL.

The chain carries TRBV7-8 and TRBJ2-1; D unresolved. Per the germline V gene, CDR1 is SGHVS and CDR2 is FQNEAQ. V lost 2 bases and J lost 4, with 12 bases in between. The CDR3 is 15 residues long. Written as DNA, the CDR3 is TGTGCCAGCAGCTTAAGGGCTAGGGCTTACAATGAGCAGTTCTTC. Translation: CASSLRARAYNEQFF.